A single sample gave rise to the 27 T cell receptor beta chains below, sequenced in a study of T cells after yellow fever vaccination. TCRdb re-derived calls from the 5' RACE reads in MiXCR, one entry per CDR3 protein. The table includes about 260,000 distinct CDR3 sequences, roughly 13% detected once. Sequencing used CD4+ T cells sorted from PBMCs, obtained 45 days after the yellow fever booster vaccination. The receptor set was obtained from a man aged 25-45 years who received the YFV17D yellow fever vaccine.

This clonotype has just a few counts. The V call is TRBV20-1, the J call TRBJ2-3; a possible D gene is TRBD2 (5 bases). Germline V gene lookup returns CDR1 DFQATT and CDR2 SNEGSKA (reference sequence). The CDR3 is made up of 14 amino acids. V was pared by 2 bases and J by 2 bases, with 11 bases between. The CDR3 DNA is TGCAGTGCTAGAAAACCGGGATACACAGATACGCAGTATTTT. This sequence encodes CSARKPGYTDTQYF.

The chain recombines TRBV7-9 with TRBJ1-1; 7 nucleotides match TRBD1. CDR3 length equals 13 residues. Germline values: CDR1 SEHNR, CDR2 FQNEAQ (reference sequence). The J segment lost 6 bases and the V segment lost 5 bases, leaving 6 bases of the junction unmatched. The CDR3 loop reads CASSIRQGAEAFF. CDR3 in DNA: TGTGCCAGCAGCATACGACAGGGCGCTGAAGCTTTCTTT.

This clonotype was observed at least ten times. This chain links TRBV12-3 or TRBV12-4 with TRBJ2-7; unclear D gene. Trimming stripped 3 bases from V and 2 bases from J, with 8 bases between. The CDR3 loop spans 13 amino acids. DNA of the CDR3: TGTGCCAGCAGTTTGCTGGGCGCCTACGAGCAGTACTTC. Amino acids: CASSLLGAYEQYF.

This clonotype was detected only a few times. The chain combines TRBV7-2 with TRBJ2-2, with D uncertain. The CDR3 covers 12 residues. The germline V gene has CDR1 SGHTA and CDR2 FQGNSA. Trimming left V 5 bases short and J 4 bases short, with 5 bases between. Written as DNA, the CDR3 is TGTGCCAGCAGCCGCCTCACCGGGGAGCTGTTTTTT. Translated, it gives CASSRLTGELFF.

V usage is TRBV20-1 and J usage is TRBJ1-4; D perhaps matches TRBD1 (5 bases). The germline V gene has CDR1 DFQATT and CDR2 SNEGSKA (reference sequence). CDR3 length: 15 residues. Trimming stripped 0 bases from V and 4 bases from J, with 12 bases between. CDR3 nucleotides: TGCAGTGCTAGAGACATATCAGGGAGTAATGAAAAACTGTTTTTT. Translated: CSARDISGSNEKLFF.

The chain employs TRBV29-1 and TRBJ1-3; D remains unclear. The CDR3 runs 12 residues. Trimming cost V 4 bases and J 2 bases, with 6 bases left between them. Germline V gene data show CDR1 as SQVTM and CDR2 as ANQGSEA. CDR3 in amino acids: CSVGTAGNTIYF. In DNA form, the CDR3 reads TGCAGCGTTGGAACAGCTGGAAACACCATATATTTT. Variable domain in full (rest from reference TRBV29-1 and TRBJ1-3): SAVISQKPSRDICQRGTSLTIQCQVDSQVTMMFWYRQQPGQSLTLIATANQGSEATYESGFVIDKFPISRPNLTFSTLTVSNMSPEDSSIYLCSVGTAGNTIYFGEGSWLTVV.

This sequence joins TRBV18 and TRBJ2-1; D gene unclear. The CDR3 covers 12 residues. V was clipped by 0 bases and J by 6 bases, with 3 bases between them. Germline CDR1 KGHSH, CDR2 LQKENI. This chain's CDR3 is CASSPPSNEQFF. The CDR3, as DNA: TGTGCCAGCTCACCACCTAGCAATGAGCAGTTCTTC.

The chain links TRBV20-1 to TRBJ2-5; D ambiguous. The V end was cut by 5 bases, the J end by 0 bases, with 16 bases between. Germline CDR1 and CDR2: DFQATT and SNEGSKA (reference sequence). The CDR3 consists of 15 residues. CDR3 region: CSAVSRSWYQETQYF. The CDR3 DNA sequence: TGCAGTGCTGTGTCGCGAAGCTGGTACCAAGAGACCCAGTACTTC.

CDR3 in amino acids: CASSGERDRGFSEQFF. The CDR3 DNA follows: TGCGCCAGCAGTGGGGAAAGGGACAGGGGTTTTAGTGAGCAGTTCTTC. The V gene is TRBV10-2, the J gene TRBJ2-1, with 10 nucleotides matching TRBD1. CDR3 size: 16 residues. Per germline, CDR1 WSHSY and CDR2 SAAADI. Trimming at V came to 4 bases and at J to 9 bases, leaving 12 bases not matched to a gene.

There are a few counts of this clonotype. CDR3 DNA sequence: TGTGCCAGCAGCCTCGAAGCTGTCAGCTCCTACAATGAGCAGTTCTTC. Its protein product is CASSLEAVSSYNEQFF. V usage is TRBV9 and J usage is TRBJ2-1; D is undetermined. Trimming removed 4 bases at V and 0 bases at J, with 14 bases between. This CDR3 comprises 16 residues. CDR1 SGDLS and CDR2 YYNGEE come from the germline V gene.

At least ten counts were recorded for this clonotype. The chain recombines TRBV7-2 with TRBJ2-1, with TRBD2 identical over 8 bases. The germline CDR1 and CDR2 sequences are SGHTA and FQGNSA. The V segment lost 3 bases and the J segment 0 bases; nucleotides outside the gene matches: 4. The CDR3 covers 16 residues. DNA for the CDR3: TGTGCCAGCAGCTTTGTAGCGGGAAGCTCCTACAATGAGCAGTTCTTC. Translating it yields CASSFVAGSSYNEQFF. Using reference TRBV7-2 and TRBJ2-1 for the parts outside the CDR3, the full variable domain is GAGVSQSPSNKVTEKGKDVELRCDPISGHTALYWYRQSLGQGLEFLIYFQGNSAPDKSGLPSDRFSAERTGGSVSTLTIQRTQQEDSAVYLCASSFVAGSSYNEQFFGPGTRLTVL.

V is TRBV5-1 and J is TRBJ2-2; D not resolved. Germline V gene lookup returns CDR1 SGHRS and CDR2 YFSETQ. The CDR3 contains 15 residues. Trimming removed 2 bases at V and 1 base at J, with 9 bases between. The CDR3 DNA follows: TGCGCCAGCAGCTTTAACAGTTTGAACACCGGGGAGCTGTTTTTT. It translates to CASSFNSLNTGELFF.

The chain joins TRBV20-1 to TRBJ2-7; D may be TRBD2 (7 bases). Germline V gives CDR1 DFQATT, CDR2 SNEGSKA (reference sequence). V lost 1 base and J 2 bases, leaving 12 bases between the germline ends. This CDR3 is 14 amino acids long. CDR3 residues: CSARGGAGAYEQYF. Written as DNA, the CDR3 is TGCAGTGCTAGAGGGGGGGCGGGAGCCTACGAGCAGTACTTC.

This chain joins TRBV7-2 and TRBJ2-2, with D perhaps given as TRBD1 or TRBD2 (5 bases each). CDR3 size: 14 residues. Germline assignment: CDR1 SGHTA and CDR2 FQGNSA. Trimming took 4 bases from V and 4 from J, leaving 10 bases between them. CDR3 sequence: CASSSADITGELFF. DNA of the CDR3: TGTGCCAGCAGCTCAGCGGACATCACCGGGGAGCTGTTTTTT.

This chain connects TRBV4-3 to TRBJ2-7, with D tentatively TRBD2 (5 bases). The CDR3 contains 14 residues. The germline CDR1 and CDR2 sequences are LGHNA and YSLEER. Trimming removed 0 bases at V and 4 bases at J, with 10 bases between. The CDR3 sequence is CASSQESPGYEQYF. CDR3 DNA: TGCGCCAGCAGCCAAGAGTCTCCGGGATACGAGCAGTACTTC.

The genes are TRBV20-1 and TRBJ2-2; D gene ambiguous. Per germline, CDR1 DFQATT and CDR2 SNEGSKA (reference sequence). CDR3 length: 13 residues. Trimming cost V 8 bases and J 2 bases, with 12 bases left between them. The CDR3 DNA reads TGCAGTTCAGCTCCGAAAAACACCGGGGAGCTGTTTTTT. It encodes CSSAPKNTGELFF.

The chain recombines TRBV6-2 or TRBV6-3 with TRBJ2-3; D possibly corresponds to TRBD2 (6 bases). V lost 6 bases, J lost 8 bases, and 12 bases lay in between. Germline values: CDR1 MNHEY, CDR2 SVGEGT. This CDR3 is 12 amino acids long. CDR3 coding DNA: TGTGCCAGCAGGGACTATTTGGCTACGCAGTATTTT. This encodes CASRDYLATQYF.

The chain is built from TRBV12-3 or TRBV12-4 and TRBJ2-1; the D is unclear. The CDR3 covers 11 residues. V lost 3 bases to trimming and J lost 9 bases, with 6 bases between them. DNA of the CDR3: TGTGCCAGCAGTTTTCGATTTGAGCAGTTCTTC. Translating it yields CASSFRFEQFF.

The V gene is TRBV7-9, the J gene TRBJ2-2; perhaps TRBD2 as D (5 bases). The germline V gene has CDR1 SEHNR and CDR2 FQNEAQ (reference sequence). The CDR3 is made up of 15 amino acids. V was cut by 1 base and J by 5 bases, with 11 bases left in between. CDR3 protein: CASSLEAAVTGELFF. As DNA, the CDR3 is TGTGCCAGCAGCTTAGAAGCGGCGGTGACCGGGGAGCTGTTTTTT.

This clonotype showed up just a few times. The chain joins TRBV5-1 to TRBJ2-1; 10 bases agree with TRBD2. The CDR3 spans 16 residues. Trimming cost V 3 bases and J 8 bases; bases outside gene matches: 11. CDR1 and CDR2 (germline): SGHRS, YFSETQ. The CDR3 spells CASSWGRTSGTDEQFF. CDR3 nucleotides: TGCGCCAGCAGCTGGGGGAGGACTAGCGGCACAGATGAGCAGTTCTTC.

This clonotype was counted a few times. The chain is built from TRBV3-1 and TRBJ2-7; D gene unclear. This CDR3 comprises 15 residues. Germline V gives CDR1 LGHDT, CDR2 YNNKEL (reference sequence). V gave up 1 base and J gave up 0 bases, with 10 bases separating them. The CDR3 bases are TGTGCCAGCAGCCAAGTTGGGCAAAGCTCCTACGAGCAGTACTTC. Translation: CASSQVGQSSYEQYF.

The chain couples TRBV11-2 to TRBJ2-3; D remains ambiguous. Germline V gives CDR1 SGHAT, CDR2 FQNNGV. This CDR3 region has 14 residues. With 3 bases removed from V and 0 bases from J, the gap between germline ends came to 7 bases. CDR3 sequence: CASSLRLSTDTQYF. CDR3 DNA sequence: TGTGCCAGCAGCTTGAGACTGAGCACAGATACGCAGTATTTT.

This clonotype has just a few counts. CDR3 DNA: TGCGCCAGCAAGAGAGGGGAGACCCAGTACTTC. Encoded protein: CASKRGETQYF. V usage is TRBV5-1 and J usage is TRBJ2-5, with D maybe TRBD2 (5 bases). The CDR3 length is 11 residues. CDR1 and CDR2 from the germline V gene are SGHRS and YFSETQ. Trimming stripped 6 bases from V and 5 bases from J, with 8 bases between.

The genes are TRBV7-2 and TRBJ2-3, with D possibly matching TRBD2 (6 bases). CDR3 size: 16 residues. Looked up from germline, CDR1 is SGHTA and CDR2 is FQGNSA. V was trimmed by 1 base and J by 2 bases, leaving 13 bases between them. CDR3 in DNA: TGTGCCAGCAGCTTAGATCAGCGGGCCCTCACAGATACGCAGTATTTT. Translating it yields CASSLDQRALTDTQYF.

This chain uses TRBV6-1 with TRBJ2-3, with D tentatively TRBD1 (6 bases). Germline loops: CDR1 MNHNS, CDR2 SASEGT. The CDR3 runs 13 residues. V lost 6 bases and J 3 bases, leaving 10 bases between the germline ends. The DNA of the CDR3 is TGTGCCAGCAGGCGGACAGAAACAGATACGCAGTATTTT. Protein: CASRRTETDTQYF.

The genes are TRBV20-1 and TRBJ2-2; 10 positions match TRBD2. Trimming removed 5 bases from V and 8 bases from J; junction bases left unmatched: 17. The CDR3 is made up of 17 amino acids. Per germline, CDR1 DFQATT and CDR2 SNEGSKA (reference sequence). In nucleotides, the CDR3 is TGCAGTGCTCCCCCGGCTAGCGGGAGCCACGTAGAGGGGGAGCTGTTTTTT. This sequence encodes CSAPPASGSHVEGELFF.

For the CDR3, the DNA is TGCAGTGCTCTTAGTAACAGGGGTAGCGAGACCCAGTACTTC. Its translation: CSALSNRGSETQYF. The chain carries TRBV20-1 and TRBJ2-5; 7 bases are a match to TRBD1. Trimming took 5 bases from V and 5 from J; bases not matched to a gene: 11. This CDR3 has 14 amino acids. Germline lookup yields CDR1 DFQATT and CDR2 SNEGSKA (reference sequence).